Listed below are T cell receptor beta chains from one sample, sequenced in a study of pediatric ulcerative colitis. The assay was immunoSEQ multiplex PCR, and TCRdb's table has in-frame clones only and misses some. The sample holds 60,000 to 75,000 clones, over 65% seen once. The specimen sequenced was blood. The source of these receptors is a boy aged 5-17 years with moderate ulcerative colitis. CDR3s include the opening cysteine and the closing phenylalanine or tryptophan. The order of the fields is CDR3 length, clone size, D gene, J gene, V gene, CDR3 protein, CDR3 DNA. A D gene is named only where the DNA matches it firmly. Part of the rows lack a size; the others show once, few, many or a class for expanded clones.

len: 14; abundance: .; d_gene: .; j_gene: TRBJ1-1; v_gene: TRBV7-2; CDR3aa: CARHKGPLNTEAFF; CDR3nt: TGTGCCAGACACAAGGGGCCTTTGAACACTGAAGCTTTCTTT
len: 12; abundance: .; d_gene: .; j_gene: TRBJ2-7; v_gene: TRBV5-5; CDR3aa: CASSFTLAEQYF; CDR3nt: TGTGCCAGCAGCTTTACATTAGCAGAGCAGTACTTC
len: 16; abundance: .; d_gene: TRBD1; j_gene: TRBJ1-1; v_gene: TRBV19; CDR3aa: CASSQSDRELNTEAFF; CDR3nt: TGTGCCAGTAGCCAATCGGACAGGGAATTGAACACTGAAGCTTTCTTT
len: 13; abundance: few; d_gene: .; j_gene: TRBJ2-7; v_gene: TRBV9; CDR3aa: CASSGGATYEQYF; CDR3nt: TGTGCCAGCAGCGGGGGGGCCACTTACGAGCAGTACTTC
len: 14; abundance: .; d_gene: TRBD1; j_gene: TRBJ1-4; v_gene: TRBV2; CDR3aa: CASNFGQGAEKLFF; CDR3nt: TGTGCCAGCAATTTTGGACAGGGGGCCGAAAAACTGTTTTTT
len: 12; abundance: .; d_gene: .; j_gene: TRBJ1-6; v_gene: TRBV6-1; CDR3aa: CASSLSTSPLHF; CDR3nt: TGTGCCAGCAGTCTGAGCACCTCACCCCTCCACTTT
len: 15; abundance: .; d_gene: TRBD2; j_gene: TRBJ2-7; v_gene: TRBV7-6; CDR3aa: CASSLGGLAGYEQYF; CDR3nt: TGTGCCAGCAGCTTAGGAGGACTAGCGGGCTACGAGCAGTACTTC
len: 14; abundance: .; d_gene: .; j_gene: TRBJ2-5; v_gene: TRBV30; CDR3aa: CAWRFLQAGETQYF; CDR3nt: TGTGCCTGGAGATTCCTACAGGCCGGGGAGACCCAGTACTTC
len: 15; abundance: .; d_gene: .; j_gene: TRBJ1-2; v_gene: TRBV18; CDR3aa: CASSPRVQGVEGYTF; CDR3nt: TGTGCCAGCTCACCACGTGTCCAGGGAGTTGAGGGCTACACCTTC
len: 16; abundance: few; d_gene: TRBD1; j_gene: TRBJ2-3; v_gene: TRBV4-1; CDR3aa: CASSQELGQGTDTQYF; CDR3nt: TGCGCCAGCAGCCAAGAATTGGGACAGGGCACAGATACGCAGTATTTT
len: 11; abundance: .; d_gene: .; j_gene: TRBJ1-1; v_gene: TRBV4-1; CDR3aa: CASSQHTEAFF; CDR3nt: TGCGCCAGCAGCCAACACACTGAAGCTTTCTTT
len: 16; abundance: few; d_gene: TRBD2; j_gene: TRBJ2-2; v_gene: TRBV9; CDR3aa: CASSVTSGSLAGELFF; CDR3nt: TGTGCCAGCAGCGTCACTAGCGGGAGTTTGGCCGGGGAGCTGTTTTTT
len: 15; abundance: .; d_gene: TRBD1; j_gene: TRBJ2-2; v_gene: TRBV19; CDR3aa: CASTLGQGNTGELFF; CDR3nt: TGTGCCAGTACCTTAGGACAGGGGAACACCGGGGAGCTGTTTTTT
len: 15; abundance: .; d_gene: TRBD2; j_gene: TRBJ2-7; v_gene: TRBV7-7; CDR3aa: CASSPGLAVSYEQYF; CDR3nt: TGTGCCAGCAGCCCAGGACTAGCGGTTTCCTACGAGCAGTACTTC
len: 12; abundance: few; d_gene: .; j_gene: TRBJ1-1; v_gene: TRBV10-1; CDR3aa: CASSEVRGEAFF; CDR3nt: TGCGCCAGCAGTGAGGTTAGGGGTGAAGCTTTCTTT
len: 14; abundance: .; d_gene: TRBD1; j_gene: TRBJ2-1; v_gene: TRBV4-1; CDR3aa: CASSRPGTDNEQFF; CDR3nt: TGCGCCAGCAGCCGACCAGGGACAGACAATGAGCAGTTCTTC
len: 16; abundance: few; d_gene: TRBD1; j_gene: TRBJ1-2; v_gene: TRBV15; CDR3aa: CATSRDSLDRVGGYTF; CDR3nt: TGTGCCACCAGCAGAGATTCGTTGGACAGGGTCGGTGGCTACACCTTC
len: 15; abundance: .; d_gene: TRBD1; j_gene: TRBJ1-2; v_gene: TRBV2; CDR3aa: CASSEVQGRSYGYTF; CDR3nt: TGTGCCAGCAGTGAAGTACAGGGGCGAAGCTATGGCTACACCTTC
len: 13; abundance: .; d_gene: TRBD1; j_gene: TRBJ1-2; v_gene: TRBV19; CDR3aa: CASLNQGARIYTF; CDR3nt: TGTGCCAGTCTGAACCAGGGGGCTAGGATTTACACCTTC
len: 18; abundance: .; d_gene: TRBD2; j_gene: TRBJ2-3; v_gene: TRBV5-1; CDR3aa: CASSGNHRLASYTDTQYF; CDR3nt: TGCGCCAGCAGCGGTAACCATAGACTAGCGTCGTACACAGATACGCAGTATTTT
len: 13; abundance: .; d_gene: .; j_gene: TRBJ2-3; v_gene: TRBV7-9; CDR3aa: CASSLPDTDTQYF; CDR3nt: TGTGCCAGCAGCTTACCAGACACAGATACGCAGTATTTT
len: 14; abundance: few; d_gene: .; j_gene: TRBJ2-7; v_gene: TRBV2; CDR3aa: CASSEGRELAEQYF; CDR3nt: TGTGCCAGCAGTGAAGGGAGGGAGCTCGCCGAGCAGTACTTC
len: 13; abundance: .; d_gene: .; j_gene: TRBJ1-1; v_gene: TRBV10-3; CDR3aa: CAISHQGYTEAFF; CDR3nt: TGTGCCATCAGTCACCAGGGGTACACTGAAGCTTTCTTT